These 8 T cell receptor beta chains came from one sample sequenced in a study of blood T cell repertoires in COVID-19. Sequencing used immunoSEQ multiplex PCR; TCRdb keeps in-frame clones, though not all of them. Of 160,000 or so clones detected, 85% appear once; the ten largest clones hold approximately 5.4%. Sequencing was performed on peripheral blood. These receptors were taken from a woman in her forties or fifties with COVID-19, enrolled during active disease.

The chain is built from TRBV5-6 and TRBJ1-1, with TRBD1 as a possible D gene (5 bases). The length of the CDR3 is 13 residues. Germline V gene data show CDR1 as SGHDT and CDR2 as YYEEEE. V lost 1 base and J lost 1, with 5 bases in between. Here the CDR3 reads CASSLRGNTEAFF. CDR3 DNA sequence: TGTGCCAGCAGCTTGAGGGGGAACACTGAAGCTTTCTTT.

V and J are TRBV4-1 and TRBJ1-1, with TRBD1 matching 10 bases. Germline trimming cut 6 bases from V and 3 bases from J; bases unmatched to any gene: 7. There are 15 residues in the CDR3. Germline V gives CDR1 MGHRA, CDR2 YSYEKL. CDR3 nucleotides: TGCGCCAGCAGAGGGACAGGGGCGGGGGACACTGAAGCTTTCTTT. Translated: CASRGTGAGDTEAFF.

This rearrangement joins TRBV28 to TRBJ2-4; 8 bases are a match to TRBD1. This CDR3 has 17 residues. Germline V gene lookup returns CDR1 MDHEN and CDR2 SYDVKM. Losses at the gene ends were 7 bases for V and 0 bases for J; bases not matched to a gene: 11. The CDR3 nucleotides read TGTGCCAGCAACGGACAGGGATGGGGAGTAGCCAAAAACATTCAGTACTTC. This sequence encodes CASNGQGWGVAKNIQYF.

V gene TRBV19 combines with J gene TRBJ1-5, with D hard to call. V was trimmed by 3 bases and J by 7 bases, leaving 10 bases between them. The CDR3 is 13 residues long. Germline V lookup: CDR1 LNHDA, CDR2 SQIVND (reference sequence). The CDR3 protein is CASSMRALQPQHF. The CDR3 DNA reads TGTGCCAGTAGTATGAGGGCCTTGCAGCCCCAGCATTTT.

The V and J genes are TRBV27 and TRBJ1-1; no clear D gene. There are 13 residues in the CDR3. The V gene's germline CDR1 is MNHEY and CDR2 SMNVEV (reference sequence). Trimming removed 6 bases at V and 5 bases at J, with 13 bases between. CDR3 in DNA: TGTGCCAGCAGCGGAGGTGGCAAGACTGAAGCTTTCTTT. Encoded protein: CASSGGGKTEAFF.

This clone has a handful of counts. The rearrangement joins TRBV4-1 to TRBJ2-2; 9 bases fit TRBD1. Germline values: CDR1 MGHRA, CDR2 YSYEKL. This CDR3 has 16 residues. The junction had 7 bases not matched to a gene; V was cut back by 2 bases and J by 6 bases. This CDR3 reads CASSQRTGGDAGELFF. The CDR3 coding sequence is TGCGCCAGCAGCCAAAGAACAGGGGGCGACGCCGGGGAGCTGTTTTTT.

This chain links TRBV5-1 with TRBJ2-3; possibly TRBD1 for D (6 bases). The V and J ends lost 0 bases and 5 bases respectively, with 10 bases between them. Germline V lookup: CDR1 SGHRS, CDR2 YFSETQ. This CDR3 is 14 amino acids long. The CDR3 region is CASSLGQGRDTQYF. The CDR3 DNA sequence: TGCGCCAGCAGCTTGGGGCAGGGGAGAGATACGCAGTATTTT.

J is TRBJ1-1 and V is TRBV4-2; no clear D. The V end lost 0 bases, the J end lost 0 bases, and 17 bases lay between the germline ends. Germline CDR1 and CDR2: LGHNA and YNFKEQ. The CDR3 is made up of 18 amino acids. The CDR3 loop reads CASSQDFRGNNMNTEAFF. The CDR3 coding sequence is TGTGCCAGCAGCCAAGATTTCCGCGGTAACAACATGAACACTGAAGCTTTCTTT.